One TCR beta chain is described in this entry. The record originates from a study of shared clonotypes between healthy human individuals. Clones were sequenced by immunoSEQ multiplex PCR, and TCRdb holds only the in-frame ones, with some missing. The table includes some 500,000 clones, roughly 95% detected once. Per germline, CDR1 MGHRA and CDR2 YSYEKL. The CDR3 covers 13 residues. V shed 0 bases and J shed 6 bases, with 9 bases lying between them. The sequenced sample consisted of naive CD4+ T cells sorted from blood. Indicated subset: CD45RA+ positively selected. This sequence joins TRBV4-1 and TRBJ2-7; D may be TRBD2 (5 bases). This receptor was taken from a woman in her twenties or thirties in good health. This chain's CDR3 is CASSQDPSSEQYF. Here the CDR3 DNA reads TGCGCCAGCAGCCAAGATCCTAGCAGCGAGCAGTACTTC.